These 11 T cell receptor beta chains originate from one sample sequenced in a study of cytomegalovirus exposure and HLA in healthy donors. This PCR relied on a set of 60 Vbeta primers and 13 Jbeta primers. Sequencing used immunoSEQ multiplex PCR; TCRdb keeps in-frame clones, though not all of them. The sample lists a few hundred thousand clones; approximately 90% were seen once. The source material was PBMCs. The receptors come from a woman aged 18 to 35 in good health and CMV-seronegative.

This rearrangement joins TRBV5-5 to TRBJ2-3; 9 bases line up with TRBD1. The germline gives CDR1 SGHKS, CDR2 YYEKEE (reference sequence). The CDR3 runs 17 residues. The trim removed 2 bases at V and 4 bases at J, leaving 11 bases unmatched. The CDR3 is CASSLSTGGIVADTQYF. CDR3 nucleotide sequence: TGTGCCAGCAGCTTATCGACAGGGGGTATAGTGGCAGATACGCAGTATTTT.

The chain couples TRBV11-2 to TRBJ1-6; the D is unclear. CDR1 and CDR2 from the germline V gene are SGHAT and FQNNGV. Trimming shortened V by 4 bases and J by 0 bases, and 10 bases separated the two germline ends. The CDR3 length is 16 residues. Here the CDR3 DNA reads TGTGCCAGCAGCTCGACGACTAGCTCCTATAATTCACCCCTCCACTTT. It yields the protein CASSSTTSSYNSPLHF.

The CDR3 bases are TGTGCCAGCAGTGAGCAAACCTATGGCTACACCTTC. This encodes CASSEQTYGYTF. The V gene is TRBV6-6, the J gene TRBJ1-2; D remains unclear. Germline values: CDR1 MNHNY, CDR2 SVGAGI (reference sequence). The CDR3 contains 12 residues. Trimming left V 5 bases short and J 4 bases short, with 8 bases between.

The chain combines TRBV2 with TRBJ2-7, with 7 bases lining up with TRBD2. Per germline, CDR1 SNHLY and CDR2 FYNNEI. V lost 6 bases, J lost 4 bases, and 9 bases stayed unmatched. The CDR3 contains 14 residues. The CDR3 nucleotides read TGTGCCAGCAGGGTGGAGGGACTACATTACGAGCAGTACTTC. Protein sequence: CASRVEGLHYEQYF.

The rearrangement uses TRBV5-5 and TRBJ2-7; D possibly corresponds to TRBD1 (6 bases). Trimming cost V 4 bases and J 5 bases, with 13 bases left between them. The germline CDR1 and CDR2 sequences are SGHKS and YYEKEE (reference sequence). The CDR3 has 13 amino acids. CDR3 coding DNA: TGTGCCAGCAGCGCCTACAGGGTCCACGAGCAGTACTTC. As protein: CASSAYRVHEQYF.

The chain links TRBV9 to TRBJ2-3; 10 nucleotides line up with TRBD1. The CDR3 length is 16 residues. With 2 bases clipped from V and 2 bases from J, the junction kept 5 bases outside the gene matches. In germline, CDR1 is SGDLS, CDR2 YYNGEE. The CDR3 region is CASSVGTGVYTDTQYF. As DNA, the CDR3 is TGTGCCAGCAGCGTGGGGACAGGGGTCTACACAGATACGCAGTATTTT.

This clone appeared many times. The chain joins TRBV4-1 to TRBJ2-2; 13 bases map to TRBD2. The length of the CDR3 is 16 residues. Germline-derived CDR1 and CDR2 are MGHRA and YSYEKL. V was pared by 4 bases and J by 5 bases, with 4 bases of the junction left unmatched. In DNA form, the CDR3 reads TGCGCCAGCAGCCCGGGACTAGCGGGACCTACCGGGGAGCTGTTTTTT. Translation: CASSPGLAGPTGELFF.

This sequence joins TRBV30 and TRBJ2-1, with D perhaps matching TRBD1 (6 bases). CDR1 GTSNPN and CDR2 SVGIG come from the germline V gene (reference sequence). Trimming pared 2 bases from V and 10 bases from J, leaving 9 bases between. CDR3 size: 11 residues. The CDR3 sequence: CAWSKGQEQFF. In DNA, the CDR3 is TGTGCCTGGAGTAAAGGACAGGAGCAGTTCTTC.

DNA for the CDR3: TGCAGCGTCCGCAGGGCCGGGGAGCTGTTTTTT. It translates to CSVRRAGELFF. The chain combines TRBV29-1 with TRBJ2-2; D may be TRBD1 (5 bases). The germline V gene has CDR1 SQVTM and CDR2 ANQGSEA. This CDR3 has 11 residues. The V end lost 6 bases, the J end lost 6 bases, and 8 bases lay between the germline ends.

The rearrangement links TRBV6-5 to TRBJ2-3; the match to TRBD1 covers 9 bases. Germline V gene sequence: CDR1 MNHEY, CDR2 SVGAGI. V was clipped by 6 bases and J by 5 bases; unmatched bases: 6. CDR3 size: 14 residues. The CDR3 is CASRLQGAGDTQYF. CDR3 nucleotide sequence: TGTGCCAGCAGGTTACAGGGGGCGGGAGATACGCAGTATTTT.

The chain links TRBV18 to TRBJ2-5, with 10 bases aligning to TRBD2. The CDR3 spans 14 residues. The germline CDR1 and CDR2 sequences are KGHSH and LQKENI. V lost 4 bases to trimming and J lost 2 bases; unmatched junction nucleotides: 1. The DNA of the CDR3 is TGTGCCAGCTCACTAGCGGGAGGACAAGAGACCCAGTACTTC. Translation gives CASSLAGGQETQYF.